A single T cell receptor (beta chain) is shown here with its context. Its antigen remains unidentified. This specimen comes from a study of PD-1 blockade in classical Hodgkin lymphoma. Regarding the study as a whole: Significantly greater TCR diversity emerged by C4D1 in CD4+ cells but not CD8+ cells.

Germline CDR1 PRHDT, CDR2 FYEKMQ (reference sequence). The CDR3 contains 16 residues. Trimming cost V 3 bases and J 5 bases, with 17 bases left between them. Sequenced by immunoSEQ multiplex PCR; TCRdb stores in-frame clones only, minus some. There are approximately 99,000 clones in the sample; roughly nine tenths occur only once, and 15% to 20% lies in the top ten. Each patient's relapse followed autologous stem cell transplantation, and brentuximab vedotin exposure varied. Sequencing used peripheral blood mononuclear cells (PBMCs), obtained before the second cycle of nivolumab. J is TRBJ2-4 and V is TRBV13; D may be TRBD2 (6 bases). The receptor was isolated from a human donor with classical Hodgkin lymphoma. The CDR3 loop is CASSFWTNRGQNIQYF. The CDR3 nucleotides are TGTGCCAGCAGCTTTTGGACTAATCGAGGCCAAAACATTCAGTACTTC.